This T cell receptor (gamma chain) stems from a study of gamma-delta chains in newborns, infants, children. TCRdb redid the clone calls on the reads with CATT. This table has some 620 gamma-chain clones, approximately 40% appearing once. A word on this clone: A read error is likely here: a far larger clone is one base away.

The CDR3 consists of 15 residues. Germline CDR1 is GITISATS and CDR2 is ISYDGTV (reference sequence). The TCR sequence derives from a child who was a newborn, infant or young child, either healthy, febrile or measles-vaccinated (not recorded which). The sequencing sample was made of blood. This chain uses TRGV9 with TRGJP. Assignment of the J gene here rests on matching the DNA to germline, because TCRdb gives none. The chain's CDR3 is CALGEQELGKKIKVF. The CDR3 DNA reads TGTGCCTTGGGGGAGCAAGAGTTGGGCAAAAAAATCAAGGTATTT.